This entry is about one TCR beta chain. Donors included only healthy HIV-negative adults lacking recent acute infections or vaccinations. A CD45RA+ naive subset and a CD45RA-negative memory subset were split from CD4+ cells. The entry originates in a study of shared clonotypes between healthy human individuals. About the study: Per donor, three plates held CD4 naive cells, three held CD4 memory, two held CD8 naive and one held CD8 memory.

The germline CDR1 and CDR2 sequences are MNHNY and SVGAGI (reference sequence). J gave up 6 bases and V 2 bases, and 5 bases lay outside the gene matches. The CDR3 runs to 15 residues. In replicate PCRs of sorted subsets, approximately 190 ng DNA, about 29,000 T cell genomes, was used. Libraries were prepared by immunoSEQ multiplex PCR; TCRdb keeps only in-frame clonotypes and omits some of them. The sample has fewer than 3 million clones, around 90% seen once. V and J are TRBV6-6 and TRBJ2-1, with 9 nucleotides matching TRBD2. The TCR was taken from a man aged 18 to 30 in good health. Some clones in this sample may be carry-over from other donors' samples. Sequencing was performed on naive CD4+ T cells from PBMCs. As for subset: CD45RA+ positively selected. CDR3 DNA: TGTGCCAGCAGTTACGGGACTAGCCCGGGCAATGAGCAGTTCTTC. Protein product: CASSYGTSPGNEQFF.